What follows are 15 T cell receptor beta chains derived from one specimen sequenced in a study of cytomegalovirus exposure and HLA in healthy donors. The protocol was immunoSEQ multiplex PCR, while the TCRdb copy is restricted to in-frame clones and leaves out a portion. Among over 200,000 clones listed, 75% to 90% were seen once. Sequencing input: PBMCs. Receptors were obtained from a woman under 30 in good health and CMV-seronegative.

The chain joins TRBV15 to TRBJ2-2, with 7 nucleotides matching TRBD1. Germline CDR1 is LNHNV and CDR2 is YYDKDF (reference sequence). This CDR3 has 16 residues. V shed 3 bases, J shed 2 bases, and the junction held 6 bases outside the gene matches. The DNA of the CDR3 is TGTGCCACCAGCAGGGAAACAGGGGCCAACACCGGGGAGCTGTTTTTT. This codes for CATSRETGANTGELFF.

The chain has TRBV6-5 and TRBJ1-5; D is unresolved. This CDR3 comprises 15 residues. V lost 4 bases, J lost 2 bases, and 12 bases lay in between. From germline, CDR1 is MNHEY and CDR2 SVGAGI. CDR3: CASSWGSNGNQPQHF. Written as DNA, the CDR3 is TGTGCCAGCAGTTGGGGTAGTAACGGCAATCAGCCCCAGCATTTT.

This chain connects TRBV5-1 to TRBJ2-1; either TRBD1 or TRBD2 may supply D (5 bases each). The V gene's germline CDR1 is SGHRS and CDR2 YFSETQ. Between the trimmed V and J ends, which lost 3 bases and 1 base, there was a span of 17 bases. This CDR3 is built from 17 residues. The CDR3 region is CASSSTRGEVSYNEQFF. The CDR3 nucleotides read TGCGCCAGCAGCTCTACGAGAGGGGAAGTATCCTACAATGAGCAGTTCTTC.

The CDR3 DNA sequence: TGTGCCAGCAGCTTGACAGGGGGCTGGGATGGCTACACCTTC. Its protein is CASSLTGGWDGYTF. The V gene is TRBV7-9, the J gene TRBJ1-2; 10 bases match TRBD1. V shed 3 bases and J 6 bases; nucleotides not matched to a gene: 4. In germline, CDR1 is SEHNR, CDR2 FQNEAQ (reference sequence). The CDR3 sequence is 14 residues long.

The V and J genes are TRBV27 and TRBJ1-5; maybe TRBD1 (6 bases). The CDR3 extends over 14 amino acids. The germline V gene has CDR1 MNHEY and CDR2 SMNVEV (reference sequence). The germline V and J ends were trimmed by 5 bases and 11 bases, with 19 bases remaining between them. In DNA form, the CDR3 reads TGTGCCAGCAGTGGCACAGGGAATCTCGGAGCCCAGCATTTT. The encoded protein is CASSGTGNLGAQHF.

This clone was counted between two and nine times. The gene calls are TRBV4-2 and TRBJ1-5; TRBD1 matches at 7 bases. V lost 0 bases, J lost 7 bases, and 9 bases stayed unmatched. CDR3 length: 16 amino acids. The germline V gene encodes CDR1 LGHNA and CDR2 YNFKEQ. This chain's CDR3 is CASSQDLRGRGQPQHF. CDR3 bases: TGTGCCAGCAGCCAAGATCTAAGGGGGCGGGGACAGCCCCAGCATTTT.

The genes are TRBV7-6 and TRBJ2-1; 7 bases map to TRBD2. With 8 bases clipped from V and 3 bases from J, the junction kept 4 bases outside the gene matches. The CDR3 length is 13 residues. Per germline, CDR1 SGHVS and CDR2 FNYEAQ. The DNA for the CDR3 is TGTGCCAGCGAGGCTAGCGGCTACAATGAGCAGTTCTTC. This encodes CASEASGYNEQFF.

The chain combines TRBV30 with TRBJ1-2, with D possibly matching TRBD1 (6 bases). Germline CDR1 is GTSNPN and CDR2 is SVGIG (reference sequence). The CDR3 totals 14 residues. The V and J ends lost 3 bases and 10 bases respectively, with 21 bases between them. In DNA form, the CDR3 reads TGTGCCTGGAGGGCCCCGGACAGACAGTTTACCTACACCTTC. The encoded protein is CAWRAPDRQFTYTF.

The chain carries TRBV5-4 and TRBJ2-1, with TRBD2 matching over 8 bases. This CDR3 region has 15 residues. In germline, CDR1 is SGHNT, CDR2 YYREEE (reference sequence). V trimming: 2 bases; J trimming: 0 bases; junction bases outside the gene matches: 1. This chain's CDR3 is CASSFGTSSYNEQFF. CDR3 in DNA: TGTGCCAGCAGCTTCGGGACTAGCTCCTACAATGAGCAGTTCTTC.

J is TRBJ2-5 and V is TRBV7-3; D is unclear. Germline CDR1 SGHTA, CDR2 FQGTGA. V was shortened by 5 bases and J by 0 bases, with 7 bases between the two germline ends. The CDR3 totals 13 residues. CDR3 nucleotide sequence: TGTGCCAGCAGCGTATCGGACCAAGAGACCCAGTACTTC. This gives the protein CASSVSDQETQYF.

The genes are TRBV15 and TRBJ2-1; D is uncertain. Germline lookup yields CDR1 LNHNV and CDR2 YYDKDF (reference sequence). CDR3 size: 13 residues. Trimming cost V 5 bases and J 4 bases, with 9 bases left between them. The CDR3 nucleotides read TGTGCCACCAGCGGTGGGTCTTACAATGAGCAGTTCTTC. Protein product: CATSGGSYNEQFF. Complete variable domain (other parts from reference TRBV15 and TRBJ2-1): DAMVIQNPRYQVTQFGKPVTLSCSQTLNHNVMYWYQQKSSQAPKLLFHYYDKDFNNEADTPDNFQSRRPNTSFCFLDIRSPGLGDTAMYLCATSGGSYNEQFFGPGTRLTVL.

The J gene is TRBJ2-5, the V gene TRBV27; 7 nucleotides match TRBD2. Germline CDR1 is MNHEY and CDR2 is SMNVEV (reference sequence). The CDR3 consists of 14 residues. V dropped 5 bases and J dropped 4; count of bases not matched to a gene: 7. CDR3 protein: CASSLTGEGETQYF. CDR3 DNA sequence: TGTGCCAGCAGTCTGACGGGGGAGGGAGAGACCCAGTACTTC.

This clone was recorded a few times. The CDR3 sequence: CASSEEGAITGELFF. CDR3 nucleotides: TGTGCCAGCAGTGAAGAGGGGGCGATCACCGGGGAGCTGTTTTTT. This sequence joins TRBV2 and TRBJ2-2, with 7 positions matching TRBD1. CDR3 size: 15 residues. V gave up 1 base and J gave up 4 bases; unmatched junction bases: 3. CDR1 is SNHLY, CDR2 FYNNEI, per germline. The full variable domain, completed using reference TRBV2 and TRBJ2-2, is EPEVTQTPSHQVTQMGQEVILRCVPISNHLYFYWYRQILGQKVEFLVSFYNNEISEKSEIFDDQFSVERPDGSNFTLKIRSTKLEDSAMYFCASSEEGAITGELFFGEGSRLTVL.

V and J are TRBV5-6 and TRBJ1-2, with D possibly TRBD1 on 5 matching bases. Germline CDR1 SGHDT, CDR2 YYEEEE. V was pared by 3 bases and J by 2 bases, with 14 bases between. The CDR3 is 15 amino acids. The DNA of the CDR3 is TGTGCCAGCAGCTCGGGGGGGTTCTGGAACTATGGCTACACCTTC. Translated: CASSSGGFWNYGYTF.

This clone was seen a handful of times. This rearrangement joins TRBV25-1 to TRBJ1-1; D uncertain. This CDR3 has 11 residues. Deletions cut 9 bases from V and 1 base from J, with 6 bases between. Germline V CDR1 and CDR2: MGHDK, SYGVNS. The CDR3 DNA is TGTGCCAGTCGTGGGAACACTGAAGCTTTCTTT. Translated, it gives CASRGNTEAFF.